The source of this T cell receptor beta chain is a study of blood T cell repertoires in COVID-19. The wider study: PBMCs, B-cell-depleted T cells, or T cells provided the cDNA or gDNA that made up the material.

This clone has a single count. In the authors' workflow: From reference gene primer amplification, estimates of nucleated cell counts were derived. Clones were sequenced by immunoSEQ multiplex PCR, and TCRdb holds only the in-frame ones, with some missing. That table furnishes V, J and clone size, whereas the DNA furnished D and trimming. The sample yields just over 300,000 clones, about 90% seen once. The germline CDR1 and CDR2 sequences are KGHSH and LQKENI. CDR3 size: 15 residues. The V segment lost 4 bases and the J segment 5 bases; nucleotides outside the gene matches: 10. The TCR sequence derives from a man younger than 35 with active or convalescent COVID-19. This sequence joins TRBV18 and TRBJ2-5, with 7 bases identical to TRBD1. The sample taken for sequencing was peripheral blood. CDR3 in amino acids: CASSREQGTGETQYF. In DNA, the CDR3 is TGTGCCAGCTCACGTGAACAGGGGACGGGGGAGACCCAGTACTTC.